The T cell receptor beta chain described here comes from a study of blood T cell repertoires in COVID-19. At the level of the study: Some COVID-19 samples were acute and others convalescent; all came from the United States, Italy and Spain.

Per the original data handling: The assay estimated nucleated cells by amplifying reference gene primers. The protocol was immunoSEQ multiplex PCR, while the TCRdb copy is restricted to in-frame clones and leaves out a portion. V, J and clone size were drawn from that table, and D and trimming were deduced from the DNA. The sample records fewer than 85,000 clones, around 80% being singletons. Sequenced material: peripheral blood. The TCR comes from an elderly woman with active or convalescent COVID-19.

The CDR3 protein is CASSYSSTGADTQYF. In DNA, the CDR3 is TGTGCCAGCAGTTATTCCTCGACAGGGGCAGATACGCAGTATTTT. The chain recombines TRBV6-6 with TRBJ2-3, with 8 bases aligning to TRBD1. Germline V gene sequence: CDR1 MNHNY, CDR2 SVGAGI (reference sequence). This CDR3 is built from 15 residues. Losses at the gene ends were 3 bases for V and 4 bases for J; bases not matched to a gene: 6.